This TCR beta chain was sequenced in a study of blood T cells in healthy people across ages. Across the whole study: Roughly one uniquely barcoded beta molecule per two T cells was captured. Overall study findings and caveats: Long-lived donors had more naive CD4+ cells and higher diversity than aged donors.

As for this clonotype: Its antigen is not known.

Next came a second PCR, run for roughly 7 to 12 cycles, which used a sample-barcoded 5' primer along with a J-beta primer mix. TCRdb independently ran MiXCR on the 5' RACE reads; one entry per CDR3 protein. The sample lists over a million distinct CDR3 sequences; 35% to 50% were seen once. This CDR3 has 17 amino acids. The V end was cut by 0 bases, the J end by 0 bases, with 15 bases between. This rearrangement joins TRBV12-3 or TRBV12-4 to TRBJ2-7; TRBD2 is a possible D gene (7 bases). The TCR comes from a woman aged 55-70 years in good health. Material for sequencing was blood. CDR3 bases: TGTGCCAGCAGTTTAGCGGTCGGGGGGCCCGGCTCCTACGAGCAGTACTTC. Amino acid sequence: CASSLAVGGPGSYEQYF.